This TCR beta chain appears in the sequencing data of a study of tumor T cells in aggressive B-cell lymphoma. Here immunoSEQ multiplex PCR was the method, and the copy in TCRdb shows in-frame clones only, minus some. The sample yields some 1,600 clones, approximately 94% seen once. Per germline, CDR1 ENHRY and CDR2 SYGVKD. The length of the CDR3 is 12 residues. A note on this clone: One end of the junction fails to match germline, which may point to a read error.

Specimen: tumor tissue. The receptor's source is an adult with diffuse large B cell lymphoma. Some clones in this sample may be carry-over from other donors' samples. The chain recombines TRBV10-3 with TRBJ1-6; D not resolved. The CDR3 nucleotides are TGTGTCATCAGCTCGGATAATTCACCCCTCCACTTT. It yields the protein CVISSDNSPLHF.